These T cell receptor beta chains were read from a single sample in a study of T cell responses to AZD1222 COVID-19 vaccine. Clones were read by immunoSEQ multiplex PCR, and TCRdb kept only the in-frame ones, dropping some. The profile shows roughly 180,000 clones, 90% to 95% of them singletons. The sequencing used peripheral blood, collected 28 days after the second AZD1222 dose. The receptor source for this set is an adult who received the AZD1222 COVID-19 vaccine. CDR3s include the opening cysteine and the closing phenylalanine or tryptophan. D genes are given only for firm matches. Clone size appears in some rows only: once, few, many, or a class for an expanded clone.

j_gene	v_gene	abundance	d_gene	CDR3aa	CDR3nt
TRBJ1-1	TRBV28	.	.	CASNRAMNTEAFF	TGTGCCAGTAACCGCGCGATGAACACTGAAGCTTTCTTT
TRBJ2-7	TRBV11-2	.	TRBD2	CASSLMWAGLAEPPKQYF	TGTGCCAGCAGCTTAATGTGGGCGGGACTAGCGGAACCCCCTAAGCAATACTTC
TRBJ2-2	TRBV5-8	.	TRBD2	CASSLELAGEAGELFF	TGTGCCAGCAGCTTGGAACTAGCGGGAGAAGCCGGGGAGCTGTTTTTT
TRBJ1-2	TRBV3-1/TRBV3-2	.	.	CASSQDSNYGYTF	TGTGCCAGCAGCCAAGATTCAAACTATGGCTACACCTTC
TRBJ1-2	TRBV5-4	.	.	CASSLERRGGGYTF	TGTGCCAGCAGCTTGGAACGCCGGGGGGGTGGCTACACCTTC
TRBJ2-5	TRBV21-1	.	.	CASAQETQYF	TGTGCCAGCGCTCAAGAGACCCAGTACTTC
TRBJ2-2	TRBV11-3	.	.	CASSLGQSTGELFF	TGTGCCAGCAGCCTAGGACAGAGCACCGGGGAGCTGTTTTTT
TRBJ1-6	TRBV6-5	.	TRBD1	CASSRQGYNSPLHF	TGTGCCAGCAGTAGACAGGGCTATAATTCACCCCTCCACTTT
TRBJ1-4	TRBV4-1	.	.	CASSSGILLNEKLFF	TGCGCCAGCAGCTCGGGGATCCTCCTTAATGAAAAACTGTTTTTT
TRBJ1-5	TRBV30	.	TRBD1	CAWSLRDRAHQPQHF	TGTGCCTGGAGTCTCCGCGACAGGGCTCATCAGCCCCAGCATTTT
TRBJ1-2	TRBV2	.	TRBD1	CASSLTGPADGYTF	TGTGCCAGCAGTTTGACAGGGCCCGCGGATGGCTACACCTTC
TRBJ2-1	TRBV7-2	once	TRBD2	CASSHSSGNPPNEQFF	TGTGCCAGCAGCCACTCTAGCGGGAACCCCCCCAATGAGCAGTTCTTC
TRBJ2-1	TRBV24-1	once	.	CATSDFPDSNEQFF	TGTGCCACCAGTGATTTCCCGGACAGCAATGAGCAGTTCTTC
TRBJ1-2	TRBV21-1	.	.	CASSKAHEGYDVLNYGYTF	TGTGCCAGCAGCAAAGCGCACGAGGGGTACGATGTGCTTAACTATGGCTACACCTTC
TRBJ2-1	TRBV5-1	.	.	CASSLAQGSLNEQFF	TGCGCCAGCAGCTTGGCCCAGGGTAGTTTAAATGAGCAGTTCTTC
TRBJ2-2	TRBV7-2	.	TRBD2	CASSRTSGRTGELFF	TGTGCCAGCAGTCGGACTAGCGGGAGGACCGGGGAGCTGTTTTTT
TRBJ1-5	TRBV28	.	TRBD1	CASSQGQGRGQPQHF	TGTGCCAGCAGCCAGGGACAGGGACGAGGTCAGCCCCAGCATTTT
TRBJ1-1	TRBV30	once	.	CAWSPSANTEAFF	TGTGCCTGGAGCCCCTCGGCGAACACTGAAGCTTTCTTT
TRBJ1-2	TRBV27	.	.	CASSYGGGYTF	TGTGCCAGCAGTTATGGGGGTGGCTACACCTTC
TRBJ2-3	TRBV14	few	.	CASSPRGYTQYF	TGTGCCAGCAGCCCTCGCGGGTATACGCAGTATTTT
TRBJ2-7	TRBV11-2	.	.	CASSLEPFGTQPYEQYF	TGTGCCAGCAGCTTAGAACCTTTTGGGACTCAACCCTACGAGCAGTACTTC
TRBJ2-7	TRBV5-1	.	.	CASSLPPASSSYEQYF	TGCGCCAGCAGCTTGCCCCCGGCTAGTTCGTCCTACGAGCAGTACTTC
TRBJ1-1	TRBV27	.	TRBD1	CASSFRGSTEAFF	TGTGCCAGCAGTTTCAGGGGGAGTACTGAAGCTTTCTTT
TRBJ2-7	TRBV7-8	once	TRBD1	CASSLTGVEQYF	TGTGCCAGCAGCTTGACAGGGGTCGAGCAGTACTTC
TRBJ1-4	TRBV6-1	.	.	CASSEGGRGNEKLFF	TGTGCCAGCAGTGAGGGGGGACGGGGGAATGAAAAACTGTTTTTT
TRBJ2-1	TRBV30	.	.	CAWSGSWNEQFF	TGTGCCTGGAGTGGGAGTTGGAATGAGCAGTTCTTC
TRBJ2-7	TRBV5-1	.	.	CASSLWQRSSYEQYF	TGCGCCAGCAGCTTGTGGCAGCGGAGCTCCTACGAGCAGTACTTC
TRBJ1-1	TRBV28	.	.	CASSFGRWRVMNTEAFF	TGTGCCAGCAGTTTCGGGCGTTGGAGGGTAATGAACACTGAAGCTTTCTTT
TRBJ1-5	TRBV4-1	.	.	CASSQQGFNQPQHF	TGCGCCAGCAGCCAACAGGGGTTCAATCAGCCCCAGCATTTT
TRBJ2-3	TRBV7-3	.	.	CASSPTGYTDTQYF	TGTGCCAGCAGCCCGACAGGCTACACAGATACGCAGTATTTT
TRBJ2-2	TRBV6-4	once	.	CAILPGQLRTNTGELFF	TGTGCCATTCTACCGGGACAACTAAGAACGAACACCGGGGAGCTGTTTTTT
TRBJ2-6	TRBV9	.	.	CASSVAGASGANVLTF	TGTGCCAGCAGCGTAGCCGGGGCCTCTGGGGCCAACGTCCTGACTTTC
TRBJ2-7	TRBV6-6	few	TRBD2	CASSRWDARTGTKEGEQYF	TGTGCCAGCAGTCGGTGGGACGCACGAACCGGGACTAAGGAGGGCGAGCAGTACTTC
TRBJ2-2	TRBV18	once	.	CASSPFAPSNTGELFF	TGTGCCAGCTCACCGTTTGCACCTTCGAACACCGGGGAGCTGTTTTTT
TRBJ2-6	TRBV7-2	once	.	CASSPQGGYSGANVLTF	TGTGCCAGCAGCCCCCAGGGAGGTTACTCTGGGGCCAACGTCCTGACTTTC
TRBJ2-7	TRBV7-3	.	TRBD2	CASSLSGSSYEQYF	TGTGCCAGCAGCTTAAGCGGGAGCTCCTACGAGCAGTACTTC
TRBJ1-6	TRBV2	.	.	CASSREGGDSPLHF	TGTGCCAGCAGCAGGGAGGGTGGCGATTCACCCCTCCACTTT
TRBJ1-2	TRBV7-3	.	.	CASSFNGEADGYTF	TGTGCCAGCAGCTTTAACGGGGAGGCGGATGGCTACACCTTC
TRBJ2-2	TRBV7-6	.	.	CASSPDTGELFF	TGTGCCAGCAGCCCCGACACCGGGGAGCTGTTTTTT
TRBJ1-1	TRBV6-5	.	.	CASSYGGPYTEAFF	TGTGCCAGCAGTTACGGGGGCCCGTACACTGAAGCTTTCTTT
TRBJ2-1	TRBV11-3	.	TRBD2	CASSLDGASGNEQFF	TGTGCCAGCAGCTTAGATGGGGCTAGCGGGAATGAGCAGTTCTTC
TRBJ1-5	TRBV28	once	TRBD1	CASSTRGGIYSNQPQHF	TGTGCCAGCAGTACTCGAGGGGGCATTTATAGCAATCAGCCCCAGCATTTT
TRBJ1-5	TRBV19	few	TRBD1	CASSALDRVGQPQHF	TGTGCCAGTAGTGCTCTGGACAGGGTCGGCCAGCCCCAGCATTTT
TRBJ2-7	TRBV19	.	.	CASSIRGTGYEQYF	TGTGCCAGTAGTATACGTGGGACTGGCTACGAGCAGTACTTC
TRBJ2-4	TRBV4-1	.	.	CASSQGRLDLAKNIQYF	TGCGCCAGCAGCCAAGGGCGGCTCGACCTAGCCAAAAACATTCAGTACTTC
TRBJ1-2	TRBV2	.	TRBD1	CASSEDRANHGYTF	TGTGCCAGCAGCGAGGACAGGGCCAATCATGGCTACACCTTC
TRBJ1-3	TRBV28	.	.	CASSFARPQSGNTIYF	TGTGCCAGCAGTTTCGCCCGACCGCAATCTGGAAACACCATATATTTT
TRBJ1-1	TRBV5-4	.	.	CASSLDGRTEAFF	TGTGCCAGCAGCTTGGACGGACGGACTGAAGCTTTCTTT
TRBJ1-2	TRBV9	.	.	CASSVTGQGNYGYTF	TGTGCCAGCAGCGTCACAGGGCAGGGGAACTATGGCTACACCTTC